This T cell receptor beta chain was retrieved from a study of T cells after yellow fever vaccination. The germline V and J ends were trimmed by 3 bases and 3 bases, with 10 bases remaining between them. Germline V lookup: CDR1 SGHRS, CDR2 YFSETQ. This CDR3 has 13 residues. TCRdb itself ran the 5' RACE reads through MiXCR, one entry per CDR3 protein. The table has about 300,000 distinct CDR3 sequences, roughly 4% seen once. Sequencing used PBMCs, obtained 5 days after the yellow fever booster vaccination. The chain employs TRBV5-1 and TRBJ2-7; no clear D. This TCR came from a man aged 18 to 29 who received the YFV17D yellow fever vaccine. The CDR3 DNA is TGCGCCAGCAGCTACTGGACGGGCTACGAGCAGTACTTC. Translating it yields CASSYWTGYEQYF.